The 19 T cell receptor beta chains below all came from one sample that was sequenced in a study of shared clonotypes between healthy human individuals (dated by TCRdb to 2018 to 2021). The library was obtained by the immunoSEQ multiplex PCR assay. TCRdb limited this immuneACCESS table to in-frame rearrangements with V and J called. A share of clones is missing; checked studies link under half to unresolved V genes, and the rest is unexplained. The sample profile shows approximately 2,000,000 clones; around 92% of them were found once. Of the sample, around 0.38% is held by the ten largest clones. Sequences were obtained from naive CD4+ T cells from PBMCs. This specimen's cell subset or site label, interpreted: CD45RA+ positively selected. Receptors were obtained from a young man in good health. Some clones in this sample may be carry-over from other donors' samples.

The chain is built from TRBV19 and TRBJ2-3; possibly TRBD1 or TRBD2 for D (6 bases each). In germline, CDR1 is LNHDA, CDR2 SQIVND (reference sequence). V lost 7 bases and J lost 4, with 15 bases in between. The CDR3 has 14 amino acids. CDR3 protein: CASNWGARADTQYF. The CDR3 DNA follows: TGTGCCAGTAATTGGGGGGCTCGGGCAGATACGCAGTATTTT.

The CDR3 DNA follows: TGTGCCAGCAGCCCCGCGGGAAGGACCGGAAACACCATATATTTT. Encoded protein: CASSPAGRTGNTIYF. This chain uses TRBV9 with TRBJ1-3; no clear D. Germline lookup yields CDR1 SGDLS and CDR2 YYNGEE. This CDR3 has 15 residues. V was trimmed by 4 bases and J by 4 bases, leaving 15 bases between them.

The chain is built from TRBV7-9 and TRBJ2-1; TRBD2 matches at 13 bases. Trimming removed 1 base from V and 0 bases from J; junction bases left unmatched: 6. This CDR3 spans 19 amino acids. The germline V gene encodes CDR1 SEHNR and CDR2 FQNEAQ (reference sequence). In DNA form, the CDR3 reads TGTGCCAGCAGCTTAGGGGGACTAGCGGGAAAGAGCTCCTACAATGAGCAGTTCTTC. It specifies CASSLGGLAGKSSYNEQFF.

The gene calls are TRBV7-8 and TRBJ2-3; 13 bases align to TRBD2. Germline trimming cut 4 bases from V and 5 bases from J; bases unmatched to any gene: 9. The CDR3 has 17 amino acids. The V gene's germline CDR1 is SGHVS and CDR2 FQNEAQ. This CDR3 is CASSWGGLAGVGDTQYF. CDR3 nucleotide sequence: TGTGCCAGCAGCTGGGGTGGACTAGCGGGAGTCGGAGATACGCAGTATTTT.

V is TRBV5-1 and J is TRBJ2-1; tentatively, D is TRBD2 (6 bases). Trimming took off 4 bases at V and 10 bases at J, with 21 bases between the two ends. The germline V gene encodes CDR1 SGHRS and CDR2 YFSETQ. The CDR3 is 15 residues long. CDR3 residues: CASSRVGGGSGEQFF. The CDR3 region has the DNA TGCGCCAGCAGCCGGGTCGGGGGAGGCTCTGGGGAGCAGTTCTTC.

This clone turned up a few times. The rearrangement uses TRBV7-9 and TRBJ2-5, with D possibly being TRBD2 (6 bases). Germline-derived CDR1 and CDR2 are SEHNR and FQNEAQ (reference sequence). The CDR3 totals 14 residues. V lost 5 bases, J lost 0 bases, and 10 bases lay in between. CDR3 DNA: TGTGCCAGCAGCGTACAGCGGGACCAAGAGACCCAGTACTTC. Amino acid sequence: CASSVQRDQETQYF.

The rearrangement links TRBV28 to TRBJ1-2, with TRBD1 matching 10 bases. The CDR3 consists of 14 residues. Germline V lookup: CDR1 MDHEN, CDR2 SYDVKM. V lost 7 bases, J lost 8 bases, and 10 bases stayed unmatched. CDR3 in DNA: TGTGCCAGCATGATGGACAGGGGGTCGGGAGGCTACACCTTC. Translation: CASMMDRGSGGYTF.

The V call is TRBV19, the J call TRBJ2-1; no reliable D call. Per the germline V gene, CDR1 is LNHDA and CDR2 is SQIVND (reference sequence). Trimming removed 1 base from V and 8 bases from J, with 15 bases in between. The CDR3 length is 15 residues. CDR3 DNA sequence: TGTGCCAGTAGTATAGTTTCGTTCGCCGGGTATGAGCAGTTCTTC. Its protein is CASSIVSFAGYEQFF.

V and J are TRBV9 and TRBJ2-3, with TRBD2 identical over 9 bases. Germline CDR1 SGDLS, CDR2 YYNGEE. The CDR3 sequence is 16 residues long. The V and J ends lost 6 bases and 4 bases, in that order; junction bases with no gene match: 12. CDR3 sequence reads: CASMLTSGEIADTQYF. CDR3 nucleotides: TGTGCCAGCATGTTGACTAGCGGCGAGATAGCAGATACGCAGTATTTT.

The gene calls are TRBV28 and TRBJ2-7; maybe TRBD2 (6 bases). Germline CDR1 is MDHEN and CDR2 is SYDVKM. The V end lost 6 bases, the J end lost 6 bases, and 21 bases lay between the germline ends. This CDR3 spans 15 amino acids. The CDR3 DNA reads as TGTGCCAGCAGCCTAACCCGAGGATCCGGGGGCGAGCAGTACTTC. This sequence encodes CASSLTRGSGGEQYF.

V is TRBV28 and J is TRBJ2-2; TRBD1 agrees at 9 bases. The CDR3 consists of 13 residues. Germline loops: CDR1 MDHEN, CDR2 SYDVKM. The trim removed 6 bases at V and 7 bases at J, leaving 3 bases unmatched. CDR3 DNA sequence: TGTGCCAGCAGATGGACAGGGGACGGGGAGCTGTTTTTT. Translated: CASRWTGDGELFF.

This clone came up once. The chain has TRBV19 and TRBJ2-2; D call uncertain. Trimming stripped 1 base from V and 4 bases from J, with 13 bases between. Per germline, CDR1 LNHDA and CDR2 SQIVND (reference sequence). The CDR3 is 16 amino acids. CDR3 bases: TGTGCCAGTAGTATAGGCAAGCAGCTGGGCACCGGGGAGCTGTTTTTT. Its protein product is CASSIGKQLGTGELFF.

CDR3 region: CASSLGPSEGIQYF. CDR3 in DNA: TGCGCCAGCAGCTTGGGACCTTCTGAAGGCATTCAGTACTTC. This chain uses TRBV5-1 with TRBJ2-4; no firm D call. Trimming stripped 0 bases from V and 9 bases from J, with 13 bases between. The CDR3 extends over 14 amino acids. CDR1 is SGHRS and CDR2 is YFSETQ in the germline V gene.

The rearrangement uses TRBV7-2 and TRBJ2-5; maybe TRBD2 (5 bases). Trimming left V 0 bases short and J 5 bases short, with 10 bases between. Germline V gives CDR1 SGHTA, CDR2 FQGNSA. The CDR3 spans 14 residues. The CDR3 region has the DNA TGTGCCAGCAGCTTAGCGGGCTGGGAGGAGACCCAGTACTTC. The encoded protein is CASSLAGWEETQYF.

The V and J genes are TRBV12-5 and TRBJ2-7; 14 bases line up with TRBD2. The CDR3 length is 15 residues. The germline CDR1 and CDR2 sequences are LGHNT and FRNRAP. V gave up 6 bases and J gave up 3 bases; unmatched junction bases: 4. CDR3 amino acids: CASGRGTSGSYEQYF. The DNA of the CDR3 is TGTGCTAGTGGCCGCGGGACTAGCGGGAGCTACGAGCAGTACTTC.

The chain links TRBV9 to TRBJ2-3, with 11 bases aligning to TRBD2. V lost 0 bases, J lost 0 bases, and 3 bases stayed unmatched. The CDR3 length is 17 residues. CDR1 SGDLS and CDR2 YYNGEE come from the germline V gene. The CDR3: CASSVGPSGRSTDTQYF. The DNA of the CDR3 is TGTGCCAGCAGCGTAGGCCCTAGCGGGAGGAGCACAGATACGCAGTATTTT.

The chain joins TRBV19 to TRBJ1-3; unclear D gene. Germline V gene data show CDR1 as LNHDA and CDR2 as SQIVND (reference sequence). The CDR3 runs 14 residues. Trimming left V 3 bases short and J 0 bases short, with 6 bases between. The chain's CDR3 is CASSMGSSGNTIYF. The CDR3 DNA is TGTGCCAGTAGTATGGGGAGCTCTGGAAACACCATATATTTT.

This sequence joins TRBV29-1 and TRBJ2-7; 7 positions match TRBD1. The ends lost 5 bases at V and 3 bases at J; junction bases unmatched: 4. The length of the CDR3 is 12 residues. Germline assignment: CDR1 SQVTM and CDR2 ANQGSEA. As DNA, the CDR3 is TGCAGCGTTCGACAGGGTCGCTACGAGCAGTACTTC. Its translation: CSVRQGRYEQYF.

The chain is built from TRBV28 and TRBJ1-5; 8 bases map to TRBD1. CDR1 is MDHEN, CDR2 SYDVKM, per germline. CDR3 size: 16 residues. The trim removed 3 bases at V and 1 base at J, leaving 5 bases unmatched. CDR3 sequence: CASSLRQGASNQPQHF. CDR3 nucleotides: TGTGCCAGCAGTTTGAGGCAGGGGGCAAGCAATCAGCCCCAGCATTTT.